The next 10 T cell receptor beta chains were all read from a single sample in a study of T cell responses to AZD1222 COVID-19 vaccine. TCRdb's table, derived via immunoSEQ multiplex PCR, lists solely in-frame clones and lacks some. The sample lists approximately 150,000 clones; roughly nine tenths were seen once. Here the sequenced sample was peripheral blood, taken on day 0 of AZD1222 vaccination. The receptors originated from an adult in good health.

This chain links TRBV6-5 with TRBJ1-5, with 7 bases that match TRBD1. Trimming removed 7 bases from V and 3 bases from J; junction bases left unmatched: 9. Germline-derived CDR1 and CDR2 are MNHEY and SVGAGI. This CDR3 is built from 15 residues. In nucleotides, the CDR3 is TGTGCCAGCACCACCGAGGGACAGAACAATCAGCCCCAGCATTTT. Translated, it gives CASTTEGQNNQPQHF.

CDR3 region: CASTADRTSGNTIYF. For the CDR3, the DNA is TGTGCCAGCACCGCGGACAGGACCTCTGGAAACACCATATATTTT. The rearrangement joins TRBV6-5 to TRBJ1-3, with 7 bases identical to TRBD1. V dropped 7 bases and J dropped 0; count of bases not matched to a gene: 6. This CDR3 is 15 amino acids long. Per the germline V gene, CDR1 is MNHEY and CDR2 is SVGAGI.

The chain joins TRBV29-1 to TRBJ1-5; TRBD1 might be the D (5 bases). This CDR3 region has 13 residues. V was clipped by 4 bases and J by 4 bases, with 11 bases between them. Germline V CDR1 and CDR2: SQVTM, ANQGSEA. The CDR3 coding sequence is TGCAGCGTTGCAGGTCCAGGGAATCAGCCCCAGCATTTT. Residues: CSVAGPGNQPQHF.

This clone was found once. This chain joins TRBV3-1 (or the pseudogene TRBV3-2) and TRBJ1-5; possibly TRBD1 for D (5 bases). CDR1 LGHDT and CDR2 YNNKEL come from the germline V gene (reference sequence). There are 15 residues in the CDR3. The germline V and J ends were trimmed by 4 bases and 3 bases, with 13 bases remaining between them. The CDR3 spells CASSLSGGNNQPQHF. In nucleotides, the CDR3 is TGTGCCAGCAGCCTTTCCGGGGGGAACAATCAGCCCCAGCATTTT.

The chain links TRBV6-6 to TRBJ1-1; D remains unclear. Germline CDR1 MNHNY, CDR2 SVGAGI (reference sequence). The CDR3 covers 14 residues. V lost 5 bases and J lost 0, with 10 bases in between. The CDR3 loop reads CASSMAGMNTEAFF. DNA of the CDR3: TGTGCCAGCAGTATGGCGGGGATGAACACTGAAGCTTTCTTT.

For the CDR3, the DNA is TGTGCCAGTAGTACGACAGTCTCTGGAAACACCATATATTTT. Amino acids: CASSTTVSGNTIYF. This chain joins TRBV19 and TRBJ1-3; TRBD1 might be the D (5 bases). The germline V gene has CDR1 LNHDA and CDR2 SQIVND (reference sequence). There are 14 residues in the CDR3. V was shortened by 4 bases and J by 0 bases, with 7 bases between the two germline ends.

The sample holds one count of this clone. J is TRBJ2-5 and V is TRBV10-2; TRBD2 matches 10 bases. The CDR3 has 14 amino acids. V gave up 5 bases and J gave up 4 bases; unmatched junction bases: 4. The germline V gene encodes CDR1 WSHSY and CDR2 SAAADI. CDR3 loop: CASSLAGGGETQYF. The CDR3 nucleotides read TGCGCCAGCAGTTTAGCGGGGGGTGGAGAGACCCAGTACTTC.

The V call is TRBV6-2 or TRBV6-3, the J call TRBJ1-5; 9 bases match TRBD1. Germline assignment: CDR1 MNHEY and CDR2 SVGEGT. The CDR3 loop spans 16 amino acids. The J segment lost 7 bases and the V segment lost 0 bases, leaving 7 bases of the junction unmatched. In nucleotides, the CDR3 is TGTGCCAGCAGTTACTCGAGGAGGACAGGGGACCAGCCCCAGCATTTT. Amino acid sequence: CASSYSRRTGDQPQHF.

This clone was picked up a small number of times. The CDR3 loop is CASSLRGLDYGYTF. CDR3 nucleotides: TGTGCCAGCAGCTTGAGGGGACTGGACTATGGCTACACCTTC. V gene TRBV5-4 combines with J gene TRBJ1-2; weak D call: TRBD1 (5 bases). The CDR3 covers 14 residues. Trimming shortened V by 1 base and J by 3 bases, and 10 bases separated the two germline ends. Looked up from germline, CDR1 is SGHNT and CDR2 is YYREEE (reference sequence). The full variable domain, with the rest looked up from reference TRBV5-4 and TRBJ1-2, is ETGVTQSPTHLIKTRGQQVTLRCSSQSGHNTVSWYQQALGQGPQFIFQYYREEENGRGNFPPRFSGLQFPNYSSELNVNALELDDSALYLCASSLRGLDYGYTFGSGTRLTVV.

This clone was counted a single time. V and J are TRBV2 and TRBJ1-2; possible D gene TRBD1, 5 bases. The CDR3 has 14 residues. Trimming removed 7 bases at V and 4 bases at J, with 16 bases between. CDR1 SNHLY and CDR2 FYNNEI come from the germline V gene. DNA of the CDR3: TGTGCCAGCACCGAACGGGGCATCGGCTATGGCTACACCTTC. This gives the protein CASTERGIGYGYTF.